The 15 T cell receptor beta chains below were found in one sample sequenced in a study of spatial heterogeneity in lung cancer. From the 5' RACE reads, TCRdb called clonotypes with MiXCR, one entry per CDR3 protein. The sample holds about 92,000 distinct CDR3 sequences, 12% seen once. Regarding time point: sample taken at primary tumor resection. Whole RNA from tumor, nontumor lung or frozen PBMC was sequenced unsorted. This specimen consisted of PBMCs, obtained at surgery. The origin of the receptors is a male donor with early-stage non-small cell lung cancer.

This chain uses TRBV5-4 with TRBJ1-1, with D tentatively TRBD1 (6 bases). This CDR3 comprises 14 residues. CDR1 SGHNT and CDR2 YYREEE come from the germline V gene (reference sequence). Deletions cut 0 bases from V and 5 bases from J, with 11 bases between. CDR3 DNA: TGTGCCAGCAGCTTGGGACAGGAGACAACTGAAGCTTTCTTT. This codes for CASSLGQETTEAFF.

This clonotype occurred a few times. V is TRBV20-1 and J is TRBJ2-7, with D perhaps TRBD2 (5 bases). The CDR3 covers 13 residues. The germline V and J ends were trimmed by 1 base and 4 bases, with 11 bases remaining between them. Looked up from germline, CDR1 is DFQATT and CDR2 is SNEGSKA (reference sequence). The CDR3 region is CSARGPGGYEQYF. As DNA, the CDR3 is TGCAGTGCTAGAGGACCCGGAGGTTACGAGCAGTACTTC.

This clonotype was seen many times. The chain employs TRBV12-3 or TRBV12-4 and TRBJ2-1; weak D call: TRBD2 (6 bases). V lost 6 bases and J 7 bases, leaving 16 bases between the germline ends. The CDR3 runs to 14 residues. This chain's CDR3 is CASRGGRERNEQFF. The CDR3 DNA reads as TGTGCCAGCAGGGGAGGCAGGGAAAGAAATGAGCAGTTCTTC.

The gene calls are TRBV5-1 and TRBJ1-1; D is possibly TRBD1 (5 bases). The germline CDR1 and CDR2 sequences are SGHRS and YFSETQ. The CDR3 extends over 13 amino acids. The V gene lost 4 bases and the J gene lost 3 bases, with 10 bases spanning the gap. This CDR3 is CASSPQGDTEAFF. The DNA of the CDR3 is TGCGCCAGCAGCCCCCAGGGTGACACTGAAGCTTTCTTT.

V gene TRBV12-3 or TRBV12-4 combines with J gene TRBJ2-7; D is unresolved. V lost 1 base and J 5 bases, leaving 6 bases between the germline ends. The CDR3 has 12 amino acids. CDR3 loop: CASSLGRDEQYF. CDR3 nucleotide sequence: TGTGCCAGCAGTTTAGGACGCGACGAGCAGTACTTC.

This clonotype came up a few times. The V and J genes are TRBV29-1 and TRBJ2-7; D remains unclear. The CDR3 spans 11 residues. Germline values: CDR1 SQVTM, CDR2 ANQGSEA. V was trimmed by 0 bases and J by 0 bases, leaving 0 bases between them. The CDR3 loop is CSVEDSYEQYF. The CDR3 coding sequence is TGCAGCGTTGAAGACTCCTACGAGCAGTACTTC.

The V call is TRBV30, the J call TRBJ2-7; weak D call: TRBD2 (5 bases). The germline V and J ends were trimmed by 0 bases and 7 bases, with 16 bases remaining between them. The CDR3 covers 14 residues. Germline loops: CDR1 GTSNPN, CDR2 SVGIG (reference sequence). This chain's CDR3 is CAWSVQLHTGEQYF. CDR3 nucleotides: TGTGCCTGGAGTGTACAGCTTCACACGGGGGAGCAGTACTTC.

The chain has TRBV28 and TRBJ2-3, with a tentative D call TRBD2 (5 bases). This CDR3 has 14 residues. The germline gives CDR1 MDHEN, CDR2 SYDVKM. V dropped 2 bases and J dropped 2 bases, with 8 bases sitting between them. CDR3 nucleotides: TGTGCCAGCAGTTTAAGAGCGGCCACAGATACGCAGTATTTT. Amino acids: CASSLRAATDTQYF.

The V call is TRBV11-2, the J call TRBJ2-1; D might be TRBD1 (5 bases). The CDR3 runs 12 residues. Trimming removed 3 bases at V and 8 bases at J, with 8 bases between. Germline V CDR1 and CDR2: SGHAT, FQNNGV. The CDR3 DNA reads as TGTGCCAGCAGCTTCCAGGGCTATGAGCAGTTCTTC. This encodes CASSFQGYEQFF.

This clonotype was counted many times. This chain links TRBV4-3 with TRBJ1-5; 7 bases align to TRBD1. Germline V lookup: CDR1 LGHNA, CDR2 YSLEER. The V and J ends lost 3 bases and 4 bases, in that order; junction bases with no gene match: 6. This CDR3 is built from 15 residues. The CDR3 reads CASSQGDSQNQPQHF. DNA of the CDR3: TGCGCCAGCAGCCAGGGGGACAGCCAAAATCAGCCCCAGCATTTT.

This chain connects TRBV5-1 to TRBJ2-7, with 7 bases matching TRBD1. Germline V lookup: CDR1 SGHRS, CDR2 YFSETQ. V was pared by 7 bases and J by 0 bases, with 1 base of the junction left unmatched. The CDR3 is 12 residues long. The CDR3 region has the DNA TGCGCCAGCGGGACAGCCTCCTACGAGCAGTACTTC. Translated: CASGTASYEQYF.

V is TRBV19 and J is TRBJ2-2; no definite D call. CDR3 length: 15 residues. V lost 5 bases, J lost 0 bases, and 10 bases lay in between. The germline V gene encodes CDR1 LNHDA and CDR2 SQIVND (reference sequence). The CDR3 sequence is CASSLSTTNTGELFF. CDR3 nucleotides: TGTGCCAGTAGTCTCTCGACAACGAACACCGGGGAGCTGTTTTTT. Full variable domain (remainder filled in from reference TRBV19 and TRBJ2-2): DGGITQSPKYLFRKEGQNVTLSCEQNLNHDAMYWYRQDPGQGLRLIYYSQIVNDFQKGDIAEGYSVSREKKESFPLTVTSAQKNPTAFYLCASSLSTTNTGELFFGEGSRLTVL.

This clonotype was seen only a few times. The V and J genes are TRBV27 and TRBJ2-7; 9 bases map to TRBD1. Trimming removed 5 bases from V and 2 bases from J; junction bases left unmatched: 13. The CDR3 spans 17 residues. CDR1 is MNHEY and CDR2 is SMNVEV in the germline V gene (reference sequence). CDR3 amino acids: CASSPPRRTGAAYEQYF. CDR3 nucleotides: TGTGCCAGCAGTCCTCCGAGGCGGACAGGGGCAGCCTACGAGCAGTACTTC.

The V call is TRBV7-9, the J call TRBJ1-5, with 10 bases fitting TRBD1. V was clipped by 5 bases and J by 6 bases; unmatched bases: 10. CDR3 length: 16 amino acids. The germline V gene encodes CDR1 SEHNR and CDR2 FQNEAQ (reference sequence). For the CDR3, the DNA is TGTGCCAGCAGCCATTCCGGGACAGGGGTGTCTCAGCCCCAGCATTTT. This codes for CASSHSGTGVSQPQHF.

The chain couples TRBV5-1 to TRBJ2-1; TRBD2 might be the D (7 bases). Germline-derived CDR1 and CDR2 are SGHRS and YFSETQ. The CDR3 length is 18 residues. V gave up 1 base and J gave up 0 bases, with 17 bases separating them. Written as DNA, the CDR3 is TGCGCCAGCAGCTTGAGCCCCGCGGGGGCCAGCTCCTACAATGAGCAGTTCTTC. Its protein is CASSLSPAGASSYNEQFF.